This TCR beta chain was obtained from a study of shared clonotypes between healthy human individuals. Background on the study: There were three CD4 naive, three CD4 memory, two CD8 naive and one CD8 memory plates per donor.

In the case of this clone: What it binds is not known.

Findings and limits, study-wide: Among donors, clonotype sharing was expected to be affected by sequencing depth. Naive CD4 clonotype sharing across a handful of donors was 5% to 6%. Generation probabilities of non-shared clonotypes were lower (relative to those shared by all four donors).

The data were produced by immunoSEQ multiplex PCR, yet TCRdb's version contains in-frame clones alone and is incomplete. The table lists about 2 million clones, around 96% of them singletons, with around 1% in the top ten. Naive CD8 cells lacked CD45RO, underwent positive selection for CCR7 and left out terminally differentiated effector memory CD45RA+ cells. Germline CDR1 MNHEY, CDR2 SVGAGI. This CDR3 is built from 14 residues. Trimming at V came to 4 bases and at J to 6 bases, leaving 8 bases not matched to a gene. What was sequenced was naive CD8+ T cells sorted from blood. The source is a man aged 18 to 29 in good health. The gene calls are TRBV6-5 and TRBJ2-7, with 8 bases lining up with TRBD1. The CDR3 DNA follows: TGTGCCAGCAGTTGGGAGACAGGGGCCTCCGAGCAGTACTTC. Translating gives CASSWETGASEQYF.